Listed below are T cell receptor beta chains from one sample, sequenced in a study of post-analysis software for immune sequencing data. TCRdb re-analysed the PCR reads in MiXCR, keeping a single row per CDR3 protein. The table shows almost 700,000 distinct CDR3 sequences, with over 45% occurring only once. Material: blood. These receptors originate from a girl aged 2-15 years with multiple sclerosis. Both conserved end residues are part of each CDR3. A D gene is named only where the DNA matches it firmly. Not all rows give a size; the values are once, few, many and, for expanded clones, a class.

d_call,j_call,clone_size,v_call,cdr3_nt,cdr3_aa
NA,TRBJ2-5,NA,TRBV4-1,TGCGCCAGCAGCCAAGATAAAGGGACAATACAAGAGACCCAGTACTTC,CASSQDKGTIQETQYF
TRBD2,TRBJ2-3,few,TRBV20-1,TGCAGTGCTATAAGTAGCGGGGGAGAGGGCACAGATACGCAGTATTTT,CSAISSGGEGTDTQYF
NA,TRBJ1-2,NA,TRBV6-5,TGTGCCAGCAGTTACTCTCCGGACAGCCGCTATGGCTACACCTTC,CASSYSPDSRYGYTF
NA,TRBJ1-1,NA,TRBV4-2,TGTGCCAGCAGCCAAGTCGGGACACTAAACACTGAAGCTTTCTTT,CASSQVGTLNTEAFF
TRBD1,TRBJ2-5,NA,TRBV5-1,TGCGCCAGCAGCTTGGTGTCCGGGACAGGGGGCACAGAGACCCAGTACTTC,CASSLVSGTGGTETQYF
NA,TRBJ2-7,few,TRBV12-3/TRBV12-4,TGTGCCAGCAGTTTGGGGGTCCCCTACGAGCAGTACTTC,CASSLGVPYEQYF
TRBD2,TRBJ2-1,NA,TRBV6-1,TGTGCCAGCAGTGAGCGGGAGAGGCCCTACAATGAGCAGTTCTTC,CASSERERPYNEQFF
TRBD2,TRBJ2-3,NA,TRBV7-2,TGTGCCAGCAGCACCCAGCGGGGACCCACAGATACGCAGTATTTT,CASSTQRGPTDTQYF
NA,TRBJ2-3,once,TRBV9,TGTGCCAGCAGCGTACAAGCGTCCTCCACAGATACGCAGTATTTT,CASSVQASSTDTQYF
TRBD2,TRBJ2-1,many,TRBV10-1,TGCGCCAGCAGTGTACTAGCGGGAGGGCTCAATGAGCAGTTCTTC,CASSVLAGGLNEQFF
TRBD2,TRBJ2-4,NA,TRBV11-2,TGTGCCAGCAGCTTGGTTGCGGGAGAAAACATTCAGTACTTC,CASSLVAGENIQYF
NA,TRBJ2-3,NA,TRBV7-8,TGTGTCAGCAGCTTATTAAGGTTCAACACAGATACGCAGTATTTT,CVSSLLRFNTDTQYF
NA,TRBJ2-1,NA,TRBV28,TGTGCCAGCAGTTCTACAGGGTTTCGTGGAACGAATGAGCAGTTCTTC,CASSSTGFRGTNEQFF
TRBD1,TRBJ2-1,NA,TRBV6-2/TRBV6-3,TGTGCCAGCAGCATAACAGGGGATCACGCCTACAATGAGCAGTTCTTC,CASSITGDHAYNEQFF
NA,TRBJ2-1,NA,TRBV6-5,TGTGCCAGCAGGGGGCGAGGGTCCAATGAGCAGTTCTTC,CASRGRGSNEQFF
NA,TRBJ2-3,NA,TRBV20-1,TGCAGTGCTTTCGGGGGGCCCGCAGATACGCAGTATTTT,CSAFGGPADTQYF
NA,TRBJ1-2,NA,TRBV7-3,TGTGCCAGCAGCTTTAACCAGGGCCATGGCTACACCTTC,CASSFNQGHGYTF
NA,TRBJ2-1,few,TRBV3-1,TGTGCCAGCAGCCAAGAGAGTGCTCGAAGGGACAATGAGCAGTTCTTC,CASSQESARRDNEQFF
TRBD2,TRBJ2-3,NA,TRBV12-3/TRBV12-4,TGTGCCAGCAGTTTATCTAGCGGGGTCTTCACAGATACGCAGTATTTT,CASSLSSGVFTDTQYF
TRBD1,TRBJ2-5,NA,TRBV7-9,TGTGCCAGCAGCCCTCGGACAGGGCTCCAAGGGACCCAGTACTTC,CASSPRTGLQGTQYF
NA,TRBJ2-5,once,TRBV7-2,TGTGCCAGCAGCTTCTGGTCGAGGGGCCAAGAGACCCAGTACTTC,CASSFWSRGQETQYF
NA,TRBJ2-5,NA,TRBV5-4,TGTGCCAGCAGCTTGGAGCCCGAAGAGACCCAGTACTTC,CASSLEPEETQYF
NA,TRBJ1-2,NA,TRBV4-3,TGCGCCTGCAGCCAAGACGAGGGAGCTGGCGGCTACACCTTC,CACSQDEGAGGYTF
TRBD2,TRBJ2-5,NA,TRBV20-1,TGCAGTGCTCGAAAGGCTAGCGGGGAGGGGGAGACCCAGTACTTC,CSARKASGEGETQYF
NA,TRBJ1-4,NA,TRBV29-1,TGCAGCGCGACAGAGGGGGGGGAAAAACTGTTTTTT,CSATEGGEKLFF
NA,TRBJ2-1,NA,TRBV20-1,TGCAGTGCTAAAGGCCAGGGCCTTAATGAGCAGTTCTTC,CSAKGQGLNEQFF
NA,TRBJ2-5,NA,TRBV12-3/TRBV12-4,TGTGCCAGCTTGGGAGTCCAAGAGACCCAGTACTTC,CASLGVQETQYF
NA,TRBJ2-1,NA,TRBV7-8,TGTGCCAGCAGCAGGGAGCGACTAGTTTTAGACAATGAGCAGTTCTTC,CASSRERLVLDNEQFF
TRBD2,TRBJ2-7,NA,TRBV4-1,TGCGCCAGCAGCTTAGGGGAGGGGACGGGCTACGAGCAGTACTTC,CASSLGEGTGYEQYF
NA,TRBJ2-5,few,TRBV12-3/TRBV12-4,TGTGCCAGCAGCAACACAGGGTTTGGGACCCAGTACTTC,CASSNTGFGTQYF
NA,TRBJ2-2,once,TRBV29-1,TGCAGCGTTGAAGATGAGGCAGGGTCAAAACCCGGGGAGCTGTTTTTT,CSVEDEAGSKPGELFF
TRBD2,TRBJ2-1,NA,TRBV5-6,TGTGCCAGCAGCCTCAGCGGGAGACAGTTCTTC,CASSLSGRQFF
NA,TRBJ2-7,NA,TRBV12-3/TRBV12-4,TGTGCCAGCAGTTTAGGGTCGACAGGGAGGGCGACCCACGAGCAGTACTTC,CASSLGSTGRATHEQYF
NA,TRBJ2-1,few,TRBV6-2/TRBV6-3,TGTGCCAGCACCCTACAGGAGTACAATGAGCAGTTCTTC,CASTLQEYNEQFF
TRBD2,TRBJ2-1,NA,TRBV9,TGTGCCAGCAGTTCCCCCTTTCGGGCGGGAGGGACAAGCTCCTACAATGAGCAGTTCTTC,CASSSPFRAGGTSSYNEQFF
TRBD2,TRBJ2-7,few,TRBV2,TGTGCCAGCAGTGAAGAACCACGGACTAGCGGGGTTACCTACGAGCAGTACTTC,CASSEEPRTSGVTYEQYF
NA,TRBJ1-1,NA,TRBV3-1,TGTGCCAGCAGCCAAGAAACGATTACAGGTGCTCGGACTGAAGCTTTCTTT,CASSQETITGARTEAFF
NA,TRBJ2-1,NA,TRBV6-2/TRBV6-3,TGTGCCAGCAGTTACGCCCTTCAGATAGGCAATGAGCAGTTCTTC,CASSYALQIGNEQFF
TRBD2,TRBJ2-3,NA,TRBV11-2,TGTGCCAGCAGGGGACTAGCCCAAGATACGCAGTATTTT,CASRGLAQDTQYF
NA,TRBJ2-3,NA,TRBV7-2,TGTGCCAGCAGCTTATATTCGTCGGACACAGATACGCAGTATTTT,CASSLYSSDTDTQYF
NA,TRBJ2-7,NA,TRBV5-6,TGTGCCAGCAGCTTGTCGGGTGCTTTCCCCTACGAGCAGTACTTC,CASSLSGAFPYEQYF
NA,TRBJ2-4,NA,TRBV29-1,TGCAGCGTTGAAAACCCTTGGCAGGGGGGCAACATTCAGTACTTC,CSVENPWQGGNIQYF
NA,TRBJ2-7,NA,TRBV7-6,TGTGCCAGCAGCGTTACGCCCTTGGGCGAGCAGTACTTC,CASSVTPLGEQYF
TRBD1,TRBJ2-1,NA,TRBV20-1,TGCAGTGCTAGAGTAGGGGGCTCCCCCAGGCAGTTCTTC,CSARVGGSPRQFF
NA,TRBJ2-1,NA,TRBV7-3,TGTGCCAGCAGCTTAGGGGAGCGGAATGAGCAGTTCTTC,CASSLGERNEQFF
TRBD2,TRBJ2-3,few,TRBV5-1,TGCGCCAGCAGCCAGGGACTAGCGACATTCACAGATACGCAGTATTTT,CASSQGLATFTDTQYF
TRBD2,TRBJ2-7,NA,TRBV12-3/TRBV12-4,TGTGCCAGCAGCAGTAGACCGGGACTAGCCCTGGTCGAGCAGTACTTC,CASSSRPGLALVEQYF
NA,TRBJ2-7,NA,TRBV7-2,TGTGCCAGCAGCTCAGACCACTCGGACGACGGGGAGCAGTACTTC,CASSSDHSDDGEQYF
NA,TRBJ1-2,NA,TRBV12-3/TRBV12-4,TGTGCCAGCAGTCGCACAGGGTTCTATGGCTACACCTTC,CASSRTGFYGYTF
NA,TRBJ2-7,NA,TRBV12-5,TGTGCTAGTGGTTTGGTAACAGCCGGGACACTCACTTCCTACGAGCAGTACTTC,CASGLVTAGTLTSYEQYF
TRBD2,TRBJ2-1,NA,TRBV5-1,TGCGCCAGCAGCTTGGTCTCGTCGGGGGGGACGGTAAATGTGCAGTTCTTC,CASSLVSSGGTVNVQFF
TRBD2,TRBJ2-5,NA,TRBV6-6,TGTGCCAGCAGCCACCCCCAGCGGGGGGAAGAGACCCAGTACTTC,CASSHPQRGEETQYF
TRBD1,TRBJ2-1,few,TRBV29-1,TGCAGCGTCCTGAGGACAGGCCCCGACAATGAACAGTTCTTC,CSVLRTGPDNEQFF
TRBD1,TRBJ1-2,NA,TRBV7-3,TGTGCCAGCAGCTTTCACCGGGACAGCAATAACTATGGCTACACCTTC,CASSFHRDSNNYGYTF
TRBD1,TRBJ1-1,few,TRBV10-3,TGTGCCATCAGTGGAGGAGGACAGGGGACTTTCTTT,CAISGGGQGTFF
NA,TRBJ2-4,NA,TRBV11-2,TGTGCCAGCAGCATCAGACGGGGGACCCTAGCCAAAAACATTCAGTACTTC,CASSIRRGTLAKNIQYF
NA,TRBJ1-2,NA,TRBV14,TGTGCCAGCAGCCTCTTCAGTTGGGGGGGCGATGGCTACACCTTC,CASSLFSWGGDGYTF
NA,TRBJ2-5,few,TRBV20-1,TGCAGTGCTAGATTAGGGCAAGAGACCCAGTACTTC,CSARLGQETQYF
NA,TRBJ2-3,NA,TRBV27,TGTGCCAGCAGTTTACCCTCTCGGAATACGCAGTATTTT,CASSLPSRNTQYF